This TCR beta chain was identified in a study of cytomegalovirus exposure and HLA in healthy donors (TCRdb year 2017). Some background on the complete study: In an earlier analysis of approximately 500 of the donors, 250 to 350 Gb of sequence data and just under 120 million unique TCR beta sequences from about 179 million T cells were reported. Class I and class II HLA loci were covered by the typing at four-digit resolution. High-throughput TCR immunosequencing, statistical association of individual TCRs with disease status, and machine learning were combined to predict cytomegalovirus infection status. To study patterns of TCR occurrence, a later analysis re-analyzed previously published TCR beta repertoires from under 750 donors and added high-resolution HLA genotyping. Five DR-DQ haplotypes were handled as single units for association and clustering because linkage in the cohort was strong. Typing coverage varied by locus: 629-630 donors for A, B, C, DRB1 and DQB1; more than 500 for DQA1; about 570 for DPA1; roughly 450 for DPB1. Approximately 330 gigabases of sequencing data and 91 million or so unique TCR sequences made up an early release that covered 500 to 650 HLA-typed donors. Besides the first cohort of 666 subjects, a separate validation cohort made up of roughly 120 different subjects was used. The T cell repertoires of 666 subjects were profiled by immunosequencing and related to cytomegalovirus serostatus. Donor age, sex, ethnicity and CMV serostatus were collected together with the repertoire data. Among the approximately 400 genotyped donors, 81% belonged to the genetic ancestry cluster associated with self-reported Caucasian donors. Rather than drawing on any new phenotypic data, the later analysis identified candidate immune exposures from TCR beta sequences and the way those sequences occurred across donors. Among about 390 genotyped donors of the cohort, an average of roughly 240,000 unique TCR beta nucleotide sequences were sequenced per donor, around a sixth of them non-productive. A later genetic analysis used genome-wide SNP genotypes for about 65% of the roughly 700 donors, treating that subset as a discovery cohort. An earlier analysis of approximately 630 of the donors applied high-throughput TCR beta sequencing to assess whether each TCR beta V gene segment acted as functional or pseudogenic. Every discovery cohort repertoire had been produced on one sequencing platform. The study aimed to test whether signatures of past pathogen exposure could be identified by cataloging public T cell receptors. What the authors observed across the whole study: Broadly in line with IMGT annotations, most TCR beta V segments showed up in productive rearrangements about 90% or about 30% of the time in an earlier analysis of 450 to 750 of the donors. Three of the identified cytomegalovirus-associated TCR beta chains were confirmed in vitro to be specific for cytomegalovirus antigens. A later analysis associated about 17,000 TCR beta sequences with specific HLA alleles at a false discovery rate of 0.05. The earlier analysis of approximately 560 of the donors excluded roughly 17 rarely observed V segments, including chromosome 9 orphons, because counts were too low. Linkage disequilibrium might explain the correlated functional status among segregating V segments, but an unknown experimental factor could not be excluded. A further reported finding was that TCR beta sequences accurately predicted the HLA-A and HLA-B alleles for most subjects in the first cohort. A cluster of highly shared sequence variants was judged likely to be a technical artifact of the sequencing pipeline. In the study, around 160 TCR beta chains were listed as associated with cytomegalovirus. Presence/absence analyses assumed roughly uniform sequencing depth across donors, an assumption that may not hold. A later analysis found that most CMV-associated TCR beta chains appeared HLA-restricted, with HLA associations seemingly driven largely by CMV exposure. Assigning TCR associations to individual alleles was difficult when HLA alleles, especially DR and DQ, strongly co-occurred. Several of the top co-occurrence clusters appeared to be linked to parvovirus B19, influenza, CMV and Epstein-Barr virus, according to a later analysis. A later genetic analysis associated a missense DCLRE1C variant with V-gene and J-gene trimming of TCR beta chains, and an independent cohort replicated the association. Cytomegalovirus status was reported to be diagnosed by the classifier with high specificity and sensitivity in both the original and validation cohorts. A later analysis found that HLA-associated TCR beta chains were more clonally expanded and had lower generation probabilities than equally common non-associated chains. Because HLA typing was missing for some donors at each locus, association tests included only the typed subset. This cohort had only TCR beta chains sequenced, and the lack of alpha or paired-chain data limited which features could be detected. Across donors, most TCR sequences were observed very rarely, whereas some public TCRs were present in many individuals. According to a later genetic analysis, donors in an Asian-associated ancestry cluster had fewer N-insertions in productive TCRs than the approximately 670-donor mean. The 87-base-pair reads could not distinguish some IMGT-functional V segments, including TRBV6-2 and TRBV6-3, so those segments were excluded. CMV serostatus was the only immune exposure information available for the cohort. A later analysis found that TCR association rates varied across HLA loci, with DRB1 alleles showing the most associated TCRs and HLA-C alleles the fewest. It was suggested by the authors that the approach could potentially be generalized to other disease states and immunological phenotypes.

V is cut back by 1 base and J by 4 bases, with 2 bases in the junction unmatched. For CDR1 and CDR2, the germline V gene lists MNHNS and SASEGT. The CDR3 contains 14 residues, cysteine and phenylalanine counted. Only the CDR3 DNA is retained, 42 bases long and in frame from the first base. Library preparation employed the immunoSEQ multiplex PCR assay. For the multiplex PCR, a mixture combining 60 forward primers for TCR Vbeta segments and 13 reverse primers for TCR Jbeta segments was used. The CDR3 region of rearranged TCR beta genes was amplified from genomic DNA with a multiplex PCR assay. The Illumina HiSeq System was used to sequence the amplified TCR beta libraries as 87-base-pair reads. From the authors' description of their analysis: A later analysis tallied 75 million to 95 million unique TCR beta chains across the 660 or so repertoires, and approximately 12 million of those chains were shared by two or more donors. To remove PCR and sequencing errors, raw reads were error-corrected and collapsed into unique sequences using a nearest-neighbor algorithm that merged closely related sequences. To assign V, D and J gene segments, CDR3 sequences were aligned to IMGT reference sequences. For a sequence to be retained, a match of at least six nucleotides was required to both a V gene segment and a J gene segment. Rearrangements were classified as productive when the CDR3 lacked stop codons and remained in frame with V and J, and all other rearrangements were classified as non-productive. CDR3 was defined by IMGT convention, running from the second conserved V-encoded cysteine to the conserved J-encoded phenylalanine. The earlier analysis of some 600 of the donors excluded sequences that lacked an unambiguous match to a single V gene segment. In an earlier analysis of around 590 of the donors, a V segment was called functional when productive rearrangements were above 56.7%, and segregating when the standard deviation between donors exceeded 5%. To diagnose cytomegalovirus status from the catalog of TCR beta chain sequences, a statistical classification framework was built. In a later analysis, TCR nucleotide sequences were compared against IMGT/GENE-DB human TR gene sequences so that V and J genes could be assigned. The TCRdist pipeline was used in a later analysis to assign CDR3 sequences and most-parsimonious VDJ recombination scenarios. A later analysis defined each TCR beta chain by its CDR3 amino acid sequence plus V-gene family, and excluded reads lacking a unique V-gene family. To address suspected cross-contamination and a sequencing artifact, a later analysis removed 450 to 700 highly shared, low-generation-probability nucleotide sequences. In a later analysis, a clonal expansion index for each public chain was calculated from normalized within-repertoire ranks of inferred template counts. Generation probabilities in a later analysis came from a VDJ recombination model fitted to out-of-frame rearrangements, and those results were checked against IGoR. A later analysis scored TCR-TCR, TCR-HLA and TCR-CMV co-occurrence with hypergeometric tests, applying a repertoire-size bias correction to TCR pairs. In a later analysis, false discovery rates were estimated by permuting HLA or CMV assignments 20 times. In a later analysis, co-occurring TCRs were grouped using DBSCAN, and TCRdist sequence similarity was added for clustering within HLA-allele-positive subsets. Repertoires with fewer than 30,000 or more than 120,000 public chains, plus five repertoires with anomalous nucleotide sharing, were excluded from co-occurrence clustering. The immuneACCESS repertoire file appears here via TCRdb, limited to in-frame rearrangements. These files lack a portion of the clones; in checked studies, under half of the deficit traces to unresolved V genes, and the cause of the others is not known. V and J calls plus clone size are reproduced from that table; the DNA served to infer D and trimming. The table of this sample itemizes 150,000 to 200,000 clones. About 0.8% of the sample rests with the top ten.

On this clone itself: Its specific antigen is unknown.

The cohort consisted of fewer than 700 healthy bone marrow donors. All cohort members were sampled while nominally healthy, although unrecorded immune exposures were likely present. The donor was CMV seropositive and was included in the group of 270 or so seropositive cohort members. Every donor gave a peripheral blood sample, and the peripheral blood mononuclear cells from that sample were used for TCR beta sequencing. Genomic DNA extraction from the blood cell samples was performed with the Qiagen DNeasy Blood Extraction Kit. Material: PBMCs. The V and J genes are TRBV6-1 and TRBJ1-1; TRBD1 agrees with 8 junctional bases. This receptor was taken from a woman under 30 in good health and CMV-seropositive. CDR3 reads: CASSEVDRGTEAFF. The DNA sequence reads TGTGCCAGCAGTGAAGTAGACAGGGGCACTGAAGCTTTCTTT.